This T cell receptor beta chain was observed in a study of cytomegalovirus exposure and HLA in healthy donors (dated by TCRdb to about 2017). Looking at the study overall: In an earlier analysis of approximately 500 of the donors, 276 Gb of sequence data and 117 million unique TCR beta sequences from about 179 million T cells were reported. An early release covering just under 650 HLA-typed donors comprised about 290 gigabases of sequencing data and tens of millions of unique TCR sequences. Of the 398 genotyped donors, approximately 83% fell in the genetic ancestry cluster associated with self-reported Caucasian donors. The study was designed to test whether signatures of past pathogen exposure could be identified by cataloging public T cell receptors. The T cell repertoires of 666 subjects were profiled by immunosequencing and related to cytomegalovirus serostatus. Along with the roughly 670-subject first cohort, a separate validation cohort of over a hundred different subjects was used. To predict cytomegalovirus infection status, the study combined high-throughput TCR immunosequencing, statistical association of individual TCRs with disease status, and machine learning. A later analysis re-examined previously published TCR beta repertoires from several hundred donors and added high-resolution HLA genotyping to investigate patterns of TCR occurrence. Rather than drawing on any new phenotypic data, the later analysis identified candidate immune exposures from TCR beta sequences and the way those sequences occurred across donors. An earlier analysis of 587 of the donors used high-throughput TCR beta sequencing to judge whether each TCR beta V gene segment behaved as functional or pseudogenic. Donor age, sex, ethnicity and CMV serostatus were collected together with the repertoire data. A later genetic analysis took genome-wide SNP genotypes for about 65% of the 666 donors and used that subset as a discovery cohort. Every repertoire in the discovery cohort had been generated on one and the same sequencing platform. Both class I and class II loci were covered by HLA typing, at four-digit resolution. The number of donors typed differed by locus, with about 629-640 for A, B, C, DRB1 and DQB1, about 500 for DQA1, 600 to 610 for DPA1, and some 470 for DPB1. Several DR-DQ haplotypes were handled as single units for association and clustering because linkage in the cohort was strong. Across around 400 genotyped donors of the cohort, an average of approximately 220,000 unique TCR beta nucleotide sequences per donor were sequenced, and 15% to 20% of those sequences were non-productive. The paper's findings and limits, for the study overall: The study listed approximately 160 TCR beta chains as associated with cytomegalovirus. Strong co-occurrence of HLA alleles, especially DR and DQ, made assigning TCR associations to individual alleles difficult. A further reported finding was that TCR beta sequences accurately predicted the HLA-A and HLA-B alleles for most subjects in the first cohort. A cluster of highly shared sequence variants was judged likely to represent a technical artifact of the sequencing pipeline. An earlier analysis of approximately 570 of the donors showed that most TCR beta V segments appeared in productive rearrangements either about 87% or about 30% of the time, which broadly matched IMGT annotations. This cohort had only TCR beta chains sequenced, and the lack of alpha or paired-chain data limited which features could be detected. A later analysis associated about 18,000 TCR beta sequences with specific HLA alleles at a false discovery rate of 0.05. In a later analysis, HLA-associated TCR beta chains showed more clonal expansion and lower generation probabilities than non-associated chains that were equally common. V-gene and J-gene trimming of TCR beta chains was associated with a missense DCLRE1C variant in a later genetic analysis, and the association was replicated in an independent cohort. According to the authors, the approach could potentially be generalized to other disease states and immunological phenotypes. A later analysis reported that several top co-occurrence clusters appeared linked to parvovirus B19, influenza, CMV and Epstein-Barr virus. Cytomegalovirus status was reported to be diagnosed by the classifier with high specificity and sensitivity in both the original and validation cohorts. Most CMV-associated TCR beta chains appeared to be HLA-restricted in a later analysis, and the HLA associations seemed to be driven largely by CMV exposure. Sequencing depth was assumed to be roughly uniform across donors in the presence/absence analyses, though that assumption may not hold. Most TCR sequences were observed very rarely across donors, whereas some public TCRs were present in many individuals. HLA typing was unavailable for some donors at each locus, so association tests used only the typed subset. In vitro tests confirmed that a few of the cytomegalovirus-associated TCR beta chains recognize cytomegalovirus antigens. Immune exposure information for the cohort was limited to CMV serostatus. Correlated functional status among segregating V segments might be attributable to linkage disequilibrium, but an unknown experimental factor could not be ruled out. Because counts were too low, more than 15 rarely observed V segments, including chromosome 9 orphons, were excluded from the earlier analysis of several hundred of the donors. The 87-base-pair reads could not distinguish some IMGT-functional V segments, including TRBV6-2 and TRBV6-3, so those segments were excluded. In a later analysis, the rate of TCR association differed among HLA loci, with DRB1 alleles having the most associated TCRs and HLA-C alleles having the fewest. Compared with the approximately 670-donor mean, donors in an Asian-associated ancestry cluster had fewer N-insertions in productive TCRs, according to a later genetic analysis.

In total, roughly 710 healthy bone marrow donors made up the cohort. At the time of sampling, all cohort members were nominally healthy, though unrecorded immune exposures were likely present. The donor was CMV seronegative and belonged to the group of 352 seronegative cohort members. Each donor provided a peripheral blood sample, and peripheral blood mononuclear cells were used for TCR beta sequencing. Genomic DNA extraction from the blood cell samples was performed with the Qiagen DNeasy Blood Extraction Kit. Concerning this clone: The clone's antigen remains unknown.

The trim is 2 bases for V and 1 base for J, with a gap of 11 bases between the germline ends. Taken from the germline V gene, the CDR1 and CDR2 loops are MNHEY and SVGAGI. The cysteine opens and the phenylalanine closes a CDR3 of 15 amino acids. Only the CDR3 part of the read is kept: 45 bases, read in frame from the first base. Receptor amplification or capture employed the immunoSEQ multiplex PCR assay. For the multiplex PCR, a mixture combining 60 forward primers for TCR Vbeta segments and 13 reverse primers for TCR Jbeta segments was used. Amplification of the CDR3 region of rearranged TCR beta genes was performed with a multiplex PCR assay on genomic DNA. The Illumina HiSeq System was used to sequence the amplified TCR beta libraries as 87-base-pair reads. In the source study's methods: In a later analysis, tens of millions of unique TCR beta chains were counted across the roughly 670 repertoires, and roughly 11 million of these chains were shared by at least two donors. A nearest-neighbor algorithm error-corrected the raw reads and collapsed the reads into unique sequences, merging closely related sequences to remove PCR and sequencing errors. Alignment of CDR3 sequences to IMGT reference sequences was used to assign V, D and J gene segments. For a sequence to be retained, a match of at least six nucleotides to both a V gene segment and a J gene segment was required. Rearrangements were classified as productive when the CDR3 lacked stop codons and remained in frame with V and J, and all other rearrangements were classified as non-productive. CDR3 was defined according to IMGT convention as the region running from the second conserved V-encoded cysteine to the conserved J-encoded phenylalanine. In an earlier analysis of approximately 590 of the donors, sequences lacking an unambiguous match to a single V gene segment were excluded. An earlier analysis of fewer than 750 of the donors classified V segments as functional when productive rearrangements were above 56.7% and as segregating when the standard deviation between donors was above 5%. A statistical classification framework was developed to diagnose cytomegalovirus status using the catalog of TCR beta chain sequences. A later analysis assigned V and J genes by comparing TCR nucleotide sequences with IMGT/GENE-DB human TR gene sequences. Using the TCRdist pipeline, a later analysis assigned CDR3 sequences along with most-parsimonious VDJ recombination scenarios. A later analysis defined each TCR beta chain by its CDR3 amino acid sequence plus V-gene family, and excluded reads lacking a unique V-gene family. A later analysis removed roughly 590 highly shared, low-generation-probability nucleotide sequences to deal with suspected cross-contamination and a sequencing artifact. For each public chain, a later analysis derived a clonal expansion index from normalized ranks of inferred template counts within each repertoire. A later analysis computed generation probabilities with a VDJ recombination model fitted to out-of-frame rearrangements, and checked the results against IGoR. Hypergeometric tests were used in a later analysis to score TCR-TCR, TCR-HLA and TCR-CMV co-occurrence, with a repertoire-size bias correction applied to the TCR pairs. To estimate false discovery rates, a later analysis permuted the HLA or CMV assignments 20 times. A later analysis grouped co-occurring TCRs with DBSCAN, adding TCRdist sequence similarity when clustering within HLA-allele-positive subsets. Co-occurrence clustering excluded repertoires with fewer than 30,000 or more than 120,000 public chains, plus five with anomalous nucleotide sharing. TCRdb obtained this table from immuneACCESS and retained in-frame rearrangements with V and J assigned. These tables miss some clones; where compared with another copy, unresolved V genes account for less than half of the shortfall, and the remainder is unexplained. D and trimming come from the DNA, and the V and J calls and clone size come from that table. The sample table includes around 140,000 clones. Clones ranked in the top ten supply 0.96% of the sample.

The sample was PBMCs. This receptor was identified in a male donor in good health and CMV-seronegative. The sequence joins TRBV6-5 to TRBJ1-2; the D segment cannot be called with confidence. The DNA is TGTGCCAGCAGTTACGGACGGGAACTTAACTATGGCTACACCTTC. Its translation is CASSYGRELNYGYTF.